The present T cell receptor beta chain was sequenced within a study of blood T cell repertoires in COVID-19. Overall study context: Samples of COVID-19 (acute and convalescent) were obtained from the United States, Italy and Spain. T cells, B-cell-depleted T cells, or PBMCs supplied cDNA or gDNA.

Per germline, CDR1 SGHVS and CDR2 FNYEAQ. The CDR3 extends over 15 amino acids. J lost 6 bases, V lost 1 base, and 7 bases had no gene match. Under the authors' procedure: Counts of nucleated cells, estimated from reference gene primer amplification, were obtained. Profiled with immunoSEQ multiplex PCR; TCRdb holds only in-frame clones, not every one. V and J calls and clone size are given by that table; D and trimming were obtained from the DNA. The data contain 35,000 to 40,000 clones, roughly 80% of them singletons. The rearrangement joins TRBV7-6 to TRBJ2-7; 9 nucleotides agree with TRBD2. The sequence was obtained from a man between 50 and 59 years old with active or convalescent COVID-19. The sequenced sample consisted of peripheral blood. CDR3 region: CASSLGGLANLEQYF. In DNA form, the CDR3 reads TGTGCCAGCAGCTTAGGGGGACTAGCTAATCTCGAGCAGTACTTC.